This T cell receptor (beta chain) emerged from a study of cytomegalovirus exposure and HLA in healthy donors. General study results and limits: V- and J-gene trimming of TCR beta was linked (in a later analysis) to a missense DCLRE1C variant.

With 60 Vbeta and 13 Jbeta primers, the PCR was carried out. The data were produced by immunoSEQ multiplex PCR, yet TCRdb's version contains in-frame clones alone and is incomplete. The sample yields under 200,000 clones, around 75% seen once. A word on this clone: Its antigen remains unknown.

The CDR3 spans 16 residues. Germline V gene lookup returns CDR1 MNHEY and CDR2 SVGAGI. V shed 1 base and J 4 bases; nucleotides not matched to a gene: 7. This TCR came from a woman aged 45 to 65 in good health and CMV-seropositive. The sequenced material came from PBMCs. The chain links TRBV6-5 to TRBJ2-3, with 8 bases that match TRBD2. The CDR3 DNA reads TGTGCCAGCAGTTACTTGACTGGACTAGCTCCAGATACGCAGTATTTT. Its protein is CASSYLTGLAPDTQYF.